This is a list of T cell receptor beta chains from one sample in a study of shared clonotypes between healthy human individuals. The data were produced by immunoSEQ multiplex PCR, yet TCRdb's version contains in-frame clones alone and is incomplete. The sample includes about 2 million clones, about 95% seen only once; the top ten take roughly 1%. The sample was naive CD8+ T cells sorted from blood. These receptors were taken from a man aged 18 to 30 in good health. CDR3s include the opening cysteine and the closing phenylalanine or tryptophan. A D gene is named only where the DNA matches it firmly. A row's size may be missing; if present it is once, few, many or a size class.

d_gene	abundance	v_gene	j_gene	CDR3nt	CDR3aa
.	.	TRBV10-3	TRBJ2-2	TGTGCCATGGCCTCGGAAGGGCCGTTCCCCGGGGAGCTGTTTTTT	CAMASEGPFPGELFF
.	.	TRBV27	TRBJ2-2	TGTGCCAGCGCCGGGTTTGGCCCCGGGGAGCTGTTTTTT	CASAGFGPGELFF
.	.	TRBV2	TRBJ2-5	TGTGCCAGCGGGCTATTGGGAGAGACCCAGTACTTC	CASGLLGETQYF
.	once	TRBV27	TRBJ2-1	TGTGCCAGCAGAAAGAGGGTAGGGCCTAGCTCCTACAATGAGCAGTTCTTC	CASRKRVGPSSYNEQFF
TRBD2	.	TRBV30	TRBJ2-5	TGTGCCTGGTCCTTAGCGGGGTGGGCCCAGTACTTC	CAWSLAGWAQYF
.	.	TRBV7-9	TRBJ2-7	TGTGCCAGCAGCCATGTTATGGGCTACGAGCAGTACTTC	CASSHVMGYEQYF
.	.	TRBV4-3	TRBJ1-1	TGCGCCAGCAGCCACTTAGTGGGCACTGAAGCTTTCTTT	CASSHLVGTEAFF
.	.	TRBV2	TRBJ1-2	TGTGCCAGCAGTGAAGCCACGGCAAATAACTATGGCTACACCTTC	CASSEATANNYGYTF
.	.	TRBV2	TRBJ2-7	TGTGCCAGCAGTGAAGGGCGTGAGCAGTACTTC	CASSEGREQYF
TRBD2	.	TRBV4-1	TRBJ2-3	TGCGCCAGCAGCCAAGAAACTAGCGGGGGCACAGATACGCAGTATTTT	CASSQETSGGTDTQYF
TRBD2	.	TRBV28	TRBJ2-7	TGTGCCAGCAGTCTCGGACTAGCGGGGTACGAGCAGTACTTC	CASSLGLAGYEQYF
.	.	TRBV10-1	TRBJ2-7	TGCGCCAGCAGTGAGGCAGACTCCTACGAGCAGTACTTC	CASSEADSYEQYF
.	.	TRBV10-2	TRBJ2-7	TGCGCCAGCAGTGATCAGCCGCCGCCCTACGAGCAGTACTTC	CASSDQPPPYEQYF
TRBD1	.	TRBV7-4	TRBJ2-7	TGTGCCAGCAGCCCCGGGACAGGGGAACTTTCCTACGAGCAGTACTTC	CASSPGTGELSYEQYF
.	.	TRBV11-2	TRBJ2-3	TGTGCCAGCAGCATGGGGCGCGCCACAGATACGCAGTATTTT	CASSMGRATDTQYF
TRBD1	.	TRBV5-6	TRBJ1-1	TGTGCCAGCAGCCTTGGACAGGGGATGGCTTTCTTT	CASSLGQGMAFF